This T cell receptor (beta chain) stems from a study of OX40 agonist ivuxolimab in advanced cancers. The CDR3 extends over 14 amino acids. Trimming cost V 5 bases and J 3 bases, with 11 bases left between them. CDR1 is MNHEY and CDR2 is SMNVEV in the germline V gene (reference sequence). Points on this clone: Its target is not known.

Some clones are missing from TCRdb's copy, which holds only in-frame ones; the method was immunoSEQ multiplex PCR. The sample yields around 76,000 clones, 75% to 85% seen once. Points from the study as a whole: On average, a greater number of expanded clones characterised CD8+ T cells relative to CD4+. At doses 0.1 to 3.0 mg/kg, CD4+ and CD8+ clones expanded.

The TCR comes from an adult with an advanced solid tumor such as melanoma, head and neck, liver or kidney cancer. Sequencing was performed on CD4+ or CD8+ T cells sorted from blood, taken in a trial of the OX40 agonist ivuxolimab. The rearrangement joins TRBV27 to TRBJ1-5; D unclear. This chain's CDR3 is CASSPQEINQPQHF. CDR3 nucleotides: TGTGCCAGCAGTCCGCAGGAGATCAATCAGCCCCAGCATTTT.